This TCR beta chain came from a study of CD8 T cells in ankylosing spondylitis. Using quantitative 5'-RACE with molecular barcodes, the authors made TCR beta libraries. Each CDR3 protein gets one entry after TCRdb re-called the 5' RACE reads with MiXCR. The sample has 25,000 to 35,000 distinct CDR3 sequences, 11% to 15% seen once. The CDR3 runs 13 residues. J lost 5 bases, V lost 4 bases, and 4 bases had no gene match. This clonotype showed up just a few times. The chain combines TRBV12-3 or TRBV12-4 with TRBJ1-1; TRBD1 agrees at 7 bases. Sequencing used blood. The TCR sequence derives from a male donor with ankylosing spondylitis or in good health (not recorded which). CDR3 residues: CASSSTGFTEAFF. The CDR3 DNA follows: TGTGCCAGCAGTTCGACAGGGTTTACTGAAGCTTTCTTT.